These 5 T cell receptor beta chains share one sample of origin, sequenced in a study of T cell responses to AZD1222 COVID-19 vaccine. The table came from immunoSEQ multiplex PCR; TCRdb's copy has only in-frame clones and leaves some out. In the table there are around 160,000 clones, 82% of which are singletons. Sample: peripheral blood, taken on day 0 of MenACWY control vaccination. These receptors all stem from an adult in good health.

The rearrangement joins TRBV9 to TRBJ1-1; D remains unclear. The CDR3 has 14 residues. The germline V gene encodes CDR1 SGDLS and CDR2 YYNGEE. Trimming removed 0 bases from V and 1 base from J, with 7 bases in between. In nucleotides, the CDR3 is TGTGCCAGCAGCGTAGGCCCTGGGAACACTGAAGCTTTCTTT. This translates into CASSVGPGNTEAFF.

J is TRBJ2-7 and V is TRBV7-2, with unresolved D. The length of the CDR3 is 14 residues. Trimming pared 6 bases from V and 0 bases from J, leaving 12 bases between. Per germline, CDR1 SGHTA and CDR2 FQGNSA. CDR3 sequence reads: CASSSKKASYEQYF. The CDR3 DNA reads TGTGCCAGCAGTTCAAAGAAGGCCTCCTACGAGCAGTACTTC.

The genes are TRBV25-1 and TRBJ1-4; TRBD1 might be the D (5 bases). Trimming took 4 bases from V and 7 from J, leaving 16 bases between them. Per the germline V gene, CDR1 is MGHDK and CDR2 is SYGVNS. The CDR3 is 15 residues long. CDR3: CASSGGGGVREKLFF. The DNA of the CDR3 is TGTGCCAGCAGTGGGGGGGGTGGGGTTCGTGAAAAACTGTTTTTT. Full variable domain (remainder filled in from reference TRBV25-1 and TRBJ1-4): EADIYQTPRYLVIGTGKKITLECSQTMGHDKMYWYQQDPGMELHLIHYSYGVNSTEKGDLSSESTVSRIRTEHFPLTLESARPSHTSQYLCASSGGGGVREKLFFGSGTQLSVL.

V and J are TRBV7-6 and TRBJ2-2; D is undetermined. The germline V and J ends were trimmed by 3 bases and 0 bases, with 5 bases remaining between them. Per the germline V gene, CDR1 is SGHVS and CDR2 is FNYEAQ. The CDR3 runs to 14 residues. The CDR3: CASSFPPNTGELFF. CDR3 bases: TGTGCCAGCAGCTTTCCCCCGAACACCGGGGAGCTGTTTTTT. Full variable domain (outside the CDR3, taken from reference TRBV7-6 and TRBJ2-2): GAGVSQSPRYKVTKRGQDVALRCDPISGHVSLYWYRQALGQGPEFLTYFNYEAQQDKSGLPNDRFSAERPEGSISTLTIQRTEQRDSAMYRCASSFPPNTGELFFGEGSRLTVL.

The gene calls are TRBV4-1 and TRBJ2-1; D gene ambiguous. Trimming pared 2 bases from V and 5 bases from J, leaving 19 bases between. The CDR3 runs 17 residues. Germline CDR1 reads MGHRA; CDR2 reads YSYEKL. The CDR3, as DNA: TGCGCCAGCAGCCAATCGATACAGCGTTATACTCACAATGAGCAGTTCTTC. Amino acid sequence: CASSQSIQRYTHNEQFF.